One sample yielded the 12 T cell receptor beta chains listed below, sequenced in a study of CD8+ T cells in alopecia areata. Sequencing used cDNA as its template, made by extracting RNA and reverse transcribing it. The method was immunoSEQ multiplex PCR; TCRdb's version includes in-frame clones alone and lacks a portion of them. This sample yields over 95,000 clones, of which roughly 50% are seen a single time; 3% to 4% belongs to the top ten. Documented treatment: oral pan-JAK inhibitor, 5-10 mg twice daily. The input for sequencing was CD4+ T cells sorted from blood, taken at week 24, from a patient treated with tofacitinib. These TCRs come from a human donor with alopecia areata.

The rearrangement links TRBV5-4 to TRBJ2-2; 8 bases agree with TRBD1. After removal of 4 bases from V and 1 base from J, the junction contained 18 bases not matched to a gene. From germline, CDR1 is SGHNT and CDR2 YYREEE (reference sequence). This CDR3 is 20 amino acids long. The CDR3 DNA sequence: TGTGCCAGCAGCCATGGGACAGGCCTAACCATCTGGGTGAACACCGGGGAGCTGTTTTTT. Its translation is CASSHGTGLTIWVNTGELFF.

This clone was found once. The sample has other DNA sequences that encode this CDR3 too. The chain is built from TRBV30 and TRBJ2-1, with 8 bases lining up with TRBD2. Germline lookup yields CDR1 GTSNPN and CDR2 SVGIG (reference sequence). The CDR3 has 12 residues. V lost 3 bases, J lost 7 bases, and 2 bases stayed unmatched. The CDR3 reads CAWSPGGNEQFF. The CDR3 coding sequence is TGTGCCTGGAGCCCGGGGGGGAATGAGCAGTTCTTC.

The rearrangement joins TRBV4-3 to TRBJ2-1; no reliable D call. Germline loops: CDR1 LGHNA, CDR2 YSLEER. The CDR3 is 13 amino acids. Deletions cut 1 base from V and 3 bases from J, with 4 bases between. CDR3 loop: CASSQALYNEQFF. DNA of the CDR3: TGCGCCAGCAGCCAAGCCCTCTACAATGAGCAGTTCTTC.

This chain uses TRBV25-1 with TRBJ2-2; no firm D call. Per the germline V gene, CDR1 is MGHDK and CDR2 is SYGVNS. Trimming left V 4 bases short and J 0 bases short, with 9 bases between. This CDR3 region has 15 residues. CDR3 residues: CASSGLVANTGELFF. The CDR3 nucleotides read TGTGCCAGCAGTGGCCTAGTGGCGAACACCGGGGAGCTGTTTTTT.

The rearrangement links TRBV5-6 to TRBJ2-7; 7 nucleotides align to TRBD1. The J segment lost 2 bases and the V segment lost 4 bases, leaving 3 bases of the junction unmatched. Germline values: CDR1 SGHDT, CDR2 YYEEEE. The CDR3 extends over 13 amino acids. DNA for the CDR3: TGTGCCAGCAGCCAGCAGGGGGCCTACGAGCAGTACTTC. Translated, it gives CASSQQGAYEQYF.

This clone has a handful of counts. The chain couples TRBV11-3 to TRBJ1-2; 9 nucleotides align to TRBD1. This CDR3 has 13 amino acids. Germline-derived CDR1 and CDR2 are SGHNT and YENEEA. The trim removed 5 bases at V and 4 bases at J, leaving 2 bases unmatched. The CDR3 DNA sequence: TGTGCCAGCAGCCTGACAGGGGGCTATGGCTACACCTTC. It encodes CASSLTGGYGYTF.

V and J are TRBV25-1 and TRBJ2-1; 13 bases match TRBD2. CDR1 and CDR2 (germline): MGHDK, SYGVNS. This CDR3 contains 16 residues. Germline trimming cut 2 bases from V and 10 bases from J; bases unmatched to any gene: 8. CDR3 nucleotides: TGTGCCAGCAGTGAAGGGACTAGCGGGGCCTTAAGGGAGCAGTTCTTC. It codes for CASSEGTSGALREQFF.

The J gene is TRBJ1-6, the V gene TRBV9; D is perhaps TRBD1 (5 bases). Germline lookup yields CDR1 SGDLS and CDR2 YYNGEE. This CDR3 has 14 residues. V gave up 1 base and J gave up 5 bases, with 7 bases separating them. The CDR3: CASSVLGDNSPLHF. The CDR3 nucleotides read TGTGCCAGCAGCGTATTGGGGGATAATTCACCCCTCCACTTT.

The table lists this clone with a few counts. The J gene is TRBJ2-3, the V gene TRBV18; tentatively, D is TRBD1 (5 bases). CDR1 KGHSH and CDR2 LQKENI come from the germline V gene. V lost 3 bases to trimming and J lost 1 base, with 11 bases between them. The CDR3 runs to 15 residues. In DNA, the CDR3 is TGTGCCAGCTCACCGATTCAGGGTGGCACAGATACGCAGTATTTT. Translating gives CASSPIQGGTDTQYF.

The genes are TRBV13 and TRBJ2-5, with D unclear. The CDR3 runs 13 residues. CDR1 is PRHDT, CDR2 FYEKMQ, per germline (reference sequence). The V and J ends lost 6 bases and 1 base respectively, with 9 bases between them. This CDR3 reads CASRIWGQETQYF. CDR3 sequence (DNA): TGTGCCAGCAGGATTTGGGGCCAAGAGACCCAGTACTTC.

This clone was seen just once. This chain joins TRBV23-1 and TRBJ2-2; 7 bases are shared with TRBD1. TRBV23-1 is identified as an open reading frame with a role that is uncertain. This CDR3 spans 15 amino acids. V shed 0 bases, J shed 3 bases, and the junction held 1 base outside the gene matches. The CDR3 sequence is CASSQSGGYTGELFF. DNA of the CDR3: TGCGCCAGCAGTCAATCAGGGGGCTACACCGGGGAGCTGTTTTTT.

This clone appeared a few times. This chain joins TRBV5-1 and TRBJ2-5; perhaps D is TRBD1 or TRBD2 (6 bases each). The length of the CDR3 is 15 residues. V lost 4 bases, J lost 1 base, and 14 bases lay in between. Germline V gene data show CDR1 as SGHRS and CDR2 as YFSETQ. The DNA of the CDR3 is TGCGCCAGCAGCATGACGGGGGCGCGCCAAGAGACCCAGTACTTC. Its protein is CASSMTGARQETQYF.